The 21 T cell receptor beta chains reported below all come from one sample, sequenced in a study of blood T cell repertoires in COVID-19. The method was immunoSEQ multiplex PCR; TCRdb's version includes in-frame clones alone and lacks a portion of them. The table includes about 250,000 clones, about 90% detected once. Material: peripheral blood. The receptors originated from a man of 80 years or more with acute or convalescent COVID-19.

J is TRBJ1-2 and V is TRBV11-2; possible D gene TRBD1, 5 bases. The CDR3 runs 14 residues. CDR1 is SGHAT and CDR2 is FQNNGV in the germline V gene. Trimming took 5 bases from V and 6 from J, leaving 16 bases between them. The DNA for the CDR3 is TGTGCCAGCAGCCAAATCCAGGGTAGTAATGGCTACACCTTC. It encodes CASSQIQGSNGYTF.

This chain uses TRBV2 with TRBJ1-5; a possible D gene is TRBD1 (6 bases). This CDR3 is 13 amino acids long. Germline V gives CDR1 SNHLY, CDR2 FYNNEI. V was pared by 6 bases and J by 4 bases, with 10 bases between. The CDR3 region is CASRQGLNQPQHF. CDR3 nucleotide sequence: TGTGCCAGCAGGCAGGGGTTAAATCAGCCCCAGCATTTT.

Comment on this clone: This specimen includes other DNA sequences encoding the same CDR3. The rearrangement links TRBV2 to TRBJ1-1; TRBD1 matches at 7 bases. Germline CDR1 is SNHLY and CDR2 is FYNNEI. The CDR3 is made up of 14 amino acids. V was clipped by 4 bases and J by 0 bases; unmatched bases: 2. CDR3 sequence: CASSGRGMNTEAFF. CDR3 DNA: TGTGCCAGCAGTGGCAGGGGGATGAACACTGAAGCTTTCTTT.

The chain couples TRBV6-5 to TRBJ1-2, with 7 bases lining up with TRBD1. The CDR3 runs to 14 residues. Germline V CDR1 and CDR2: MNHEY, SVGAGI. The trim removed 5 bases at V and 0 bases at J, leaving 3 bases unmatched. In nucleotides, the CDR3 is TGTGCCAGCAGTCGGGACAGTTCTAACTATGGCTACACCTTC. Translating gives CASSRDSSNYGYTF.

The V call is TRBV5-1, the J call TRBJ2-1, with 9 bases that match TRBD2. Germline V gene data show CDR1 as SGHRS and CDR2 as YFSETQ. This CDR3 has 15 residues. Trimming cost V 2 bases and J 7 bases; bases outside gene matches: 7. CDR3 in amino acids: CASSLMTSGTNEQFF. The CDR3 DNA is TGCGCCAGCAGCTTAATGACTAGCGGAACGAATGAGCAGTTCTTC.

V gene TRBV11-3 combines with J gene TRBJ2-1; no reliable D call. CDR3 size: 14 residues. The germline V and J ends were trimmed by 5 bases and 2 bases, with 10 bases remaining between them. The germline V gene has CDR1 SGHNT and CDR2 YENEEA. The CDR3 bases are TGTGCCAGCAGCGCGACAACCACCTACAATGAGCAGTTCTTC. Its translation: CASSATTTYNEQFF.

CDR3 amino acids: CASRRTGRTEAFF. CDR3 in DNA: TGTGCCAGCAGGCGGACAGGGAGGACTGAAGCTTTCTTT. This chain connects TRBV6-5 to TRBJ1-1; 8 bases fit TRBD1. The CDR3 totals 13 residues. J was trimmed by 5 bases and V by 6 bases; bases with no gene match: 5. The germline V gene has CDR1 MNHEY and CDR2 SVGAGI.

The J gene is TRBJ1-1, the V gene TRBV18; possibly TRBD1 for D (5 bases). V lost 3 bases and J lost 8, with 10 bases in between. The germline V gene encodes CDR1 KGHSH and CDR2 LQKENI. The CDR3 runs 12 residues. CDR3 residues: CASSPQGPEAFF. The CDR3 region has the DNA TGTGCCAGCTCACCCCAGGGTCCCGAAGCTTTCTTT.

The chain is built from TRBV19 and TRBJ1-2; the D gene is possibly TRBD1 (6 bases). This CDR3 is built from 15 residues. Germline assignment: CDR1 LNHDA and CDR2 SQIVND (reference sequence). Trimming removed 7 bases at V and 1 base at J, with 16 bases between. This CDR3 reads CASTSGQIYNYGYTF. Written as DNA, the CDR3 is TGTGCCAGTACCTCCGGACAGATTTATAACTATGGCTACACCTTC.

This chain links TRBV6-2 or TRBV6-3 with TRBJ2-5; 8 positions match TRBD2. V was clipped by 0 bases and J by 2 bases; unmatched bases: 11. Germline-derived CDR1 and CDR2 are MNHEY and SVGEGT. There are 18 residues in the CDR3. This CDR3 reads CASSYSRKERGLQETQYF. DNA of the CDR3: TGTGCCAGCAGTTACTCCCGGAAGGAGCGGGGGTTGCAAGAGACCCAGTACTTC.

The genes are TRBV7-9 and TRBJ1-1; a possible D gene is TRBD1 (5 bases). Per the germline V gene, CDR1 is SEHNR and CDR2 is FQNEAQ (reference sequence). V lost 2 bases and J 1 base, leaving 11 bases between the germline ends. There are 15 residues in the CDR3. CDR3 bases: TGTGCCAGCAGCTTATCTGGCAGGGCGAACACTGAAGCTTTCTTT. Protein product: CASSLSGRANTEAFF. The full variable domain, with the rest looked up from reference TRBV7-9 and TRBJ1-1, is DTGVSQNPRHKITKRGQNVTFRCDPISEHNRLYWYRQTLGQGPEFLTYFQNEAQLEKSRLLSDRFSAERPKGSFSTLEIQRTEQGDSAMYLCASSLSGRANTEAFFGQGTRLTVV.

The V call is TRBV5-5, the J call TRBJ2-7, with D hard to call. Germline V lookup: CDR1 SGHKS, CDR2 YYEKEE (reference sequence). The CDR3 spans 14 residues. V was shortened by 0 bases and J by 1 base, with 8 bases between the two germline ends. CDR3 nucleotides: TGTGCCAGCAGCTTGGCCAGTTTTTCCTACGAGCAGTACTTC. Residues: CASSLASFSYEQYF.

The chain combines TRBV25-1 with TRBJ2-7; TRBD1 matches at 9 bases. The CDR3 consists of 15 residues. Per the germline V gene, CDR1 is MGHDK and CDR2 is SYGVNS. V trimming: 2 bases; J trimming: 5 bases; junction bases outside the gene matches: 7. In DNA, the CDR3 is TGTGCCAGCAGTGAAGGTGGGACAGGGAAGCACGAGCAGTACTTC. This codes for CASSEGGTGKHEQYF.

CDR3 bases: TGTGCCAGCAGCGTTCTTGACAGGGGAGAACAGCCCCAGCATTTT. It is translated as CASSVLDRGEQPQHF. The J gene is TRBJ1-5, the V gene TRBV28; 8 bases align to TRBD1. J gave up 7 bases and V 6 bases, and 11 bases lay outside the gene matches. CDR3 size: 15 residues. Germline CDR1 and CDR2: MDHEN and SYDVKM. Based on the CDR3 plus reference TRBV28 and TRBJ1-5, the full variable domain is DVKVTQSSRYLVKRTGEKVFLECVQDMDHENMFWYRQDPGLGLRLIYFSYDVKMKEKGDIPEGYSVSREKKERFSLILESASTNQTSMYLCASSVLDRGEQPQHFGDGTRLSIL.

This chain uses TRBV6-1 with TRBJ2-7, with D perhaps matching TRBD1 (6 bases). The V gene lost 2 bases and the J gene lost 3 bases, with 14 bases spanning the gap. This CDR3 is 15 amino acids long. Germline V gene data show CDR1 as MNHNS and CDR2 as SASEGT. The CDR3: CASSENQGNFYEQYF. The CDR3 region has the DNA TGTGCCAGCAGTGAAAATCAGGGGAACTTCTACGAGCAGTACTTC.

This chain connects TRBV10-3 to TRBJ1-2; D is unclear. The length of the CDR3 is 13 residues. The V end lost 6 bases, the J end lost 1 base, and 9 bases lay between the germline ends. Germline V gene sequence: CDR1 ENHRY, CDR2 SYGVKD. The CDR3 DNA reads TGTGCCATCAGGGAACTACTTAACTATGGCTACACCTTC. Protein product: CAIRELLNYGYTF.

CDR3 residues: CASSLMPGLNTGELFF. The CDR3 nucleotides read TGTGCCAGCAGCTTAATGCCCGGACTGAACACCGGGGAGCTGTTTTTT. V is TRBV7-3 and J is TRBJ2-2; possible D gene TRBD2, 5 bases. Germline loops: CDR1 SGHTA, CDR2 FQGTGA. Between the trimmed V and J ends, which lost 1 base and 1 base, there was a span of 10 bases. The CDR3 spans 16 residues.

In its sample, this clone was seen a few times. The chain joins TRBV3-1 (or the pseudogene TRBV3-2) to TRBJ1-6; 9 bases line up with TRBD1. The CDR3 extends over 15 amino acids. J lost 6 bases, V lost 1 base, and 1 base had no gene match. The germline CDR1 and CDR2 sequences are LGHDT and YNNKEL (reference sequence). The CDR3 nucleotides read TGTGCCAGCAGCCAAGGGACAGGGGCTAATTCACCCCTCCACTTT. It codes for CASSQGTGANSPLHF.

The chain links TRBV9 to TRBJ2-1, with 8 bases fitting TRBD2. Losses at the gene ends were 0 bases for V and 13 bases for J; bases not matched to a gene: 6. This CDR3 has 13 amino acids. From germline, CDR1 is SGDLS and CDR2 YYNGEE. CDR3 in amino acids: CASSVDLRGEQFF. In nucleotides, the CDR3 is TGTGCCAGCAGCGTAGATCTGCGGGGGGAACAGTTCTTC. Using reference TRBV9 and TRBJ2-1 for the parts outside the CDR3, the full variable domain is DSGVTQTPKHLITATGQRVTLRCSPRSGDLSVYWYQQSLDQGLQFLIQYYNGEERAKGNILERFSAQQFPDLHSELNLSSLELGDSALYFCASSVDLRGEQFFGPGTRLTVL.

The rearrangement joins TRBV6-4 to TRBJ1-1, with 8 bases that match TRBD1. J was trimmed by 3 bases and V by 5 bases; bases with no gene match: 2. The CDR3 is 13 amino acids. CDR1 MRHNA and CDR2 SNTAGT come from the germline V gene. Here the CDR3 reads CASSLDRDTEAFF. The CDR3, as DNA: TGTGCCAGCAGTCTGGACAGGGACACTGAAGCTTTCTTT.

This clone was recorded only once. The chain links TRBV5-1 to TRBJ2-1; unclear D gene. This CDR3 is 13 amino acids long. The germline V and J ends were trimmed by 2 bases and 4 bases, with 7 bases remaining between them. Germline lookup yields CDR1 SGHRS and CDR2 YFSETQ. The CDR3 DNA sequence: TGCGCCAGCAGCTTTGATCTATACAATGAGCAGTTCTTC. This sequence encodes CASSFDLYNEQFF.